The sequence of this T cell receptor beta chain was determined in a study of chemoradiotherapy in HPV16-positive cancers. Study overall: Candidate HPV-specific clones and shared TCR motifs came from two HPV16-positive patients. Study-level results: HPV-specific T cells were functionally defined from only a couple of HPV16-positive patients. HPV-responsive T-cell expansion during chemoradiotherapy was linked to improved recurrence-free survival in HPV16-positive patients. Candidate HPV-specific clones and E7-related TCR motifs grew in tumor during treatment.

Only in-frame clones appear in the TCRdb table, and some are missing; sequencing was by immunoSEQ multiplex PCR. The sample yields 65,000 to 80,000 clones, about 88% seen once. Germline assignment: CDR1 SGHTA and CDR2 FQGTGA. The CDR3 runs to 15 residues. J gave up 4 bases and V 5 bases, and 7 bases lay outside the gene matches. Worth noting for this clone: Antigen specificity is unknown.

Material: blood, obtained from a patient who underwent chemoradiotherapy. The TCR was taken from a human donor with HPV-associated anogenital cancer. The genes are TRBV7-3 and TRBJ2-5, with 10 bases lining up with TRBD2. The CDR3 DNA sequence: TGTGCCAGCAGCCTCGCCGGGACTAGCGTAGAGACCCAGTACTTC. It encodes CASSLAGTSVETQYF.